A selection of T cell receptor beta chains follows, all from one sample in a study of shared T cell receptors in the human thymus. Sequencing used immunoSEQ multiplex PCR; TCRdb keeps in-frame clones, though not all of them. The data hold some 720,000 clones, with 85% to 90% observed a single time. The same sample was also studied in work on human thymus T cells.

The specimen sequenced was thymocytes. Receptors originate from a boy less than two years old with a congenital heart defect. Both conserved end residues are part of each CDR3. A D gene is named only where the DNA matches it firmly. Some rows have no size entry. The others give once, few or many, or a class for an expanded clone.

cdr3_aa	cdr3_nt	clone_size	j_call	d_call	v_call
CASSYGRASGETQYF	TGTGCCAGCAGTTACGGCAGGGCAAGTGGTGAGACCCAGTACTTC	-	TRBJ2-5	-	TRBV6-5
CASSHLSSGTDNQETQYF	TGCGCCAGCAGCCACCTTAGCTCCGGGACAGACAACCAAGAGACCCAGTACTTC	-	TRBJ2-5	TRBD1	TRBV5-1
CASSAHLGLAFSYEQYF	TGTGCCAGCAGCGCCCACCTGGGACTAGCGTTCTCCTACGAGCAGTACTTC	-	TRBJ2-7	TRBD2	TRBV11-2
CASSLEGGPRSGNTIYF	TGCGCCAGCAGCTTGGAAGGCGGCCCTCGGTCTGGAAACACCATATATTTT	-	TRBJ1-3	-	TRBV5-1
CASSDGGNTEAFF	TGTGCCAGCAGTGACGGCGGTAACACTGAAGCTTTCTTT	-	TRBJ1-1	-	TRBV6-4
CAWSVRDRGNEKLFF	TGTGCCTGGAGTGTACGGGACAGGGGCAATGAAAAACTGTTTTTT	-	TRBJ1-4	TRBD1	TRBV30
CASSSRGRGGYTF	TGTGCCAGCAGTTCAAGGGGGCGCGGAGGCTACACCTTC	-	TRBJ1-2	TRBD1	TRBV27
CAWGGGGIQETQYF	TGTGCCTGGGGGGGAGGAGGAATCCAAGAGACCCAGTACTTC	-	TRBJ2-5	-	TRBV30
CASSPDREETQYF	TGTGCCAGCAGTCCCGACAGGGAAGAGACCCAGTACTTC	-	TRBJ2-5	TRBD1	TRBV27
CASSLPTDGYTF	TGTGCCAGCAGTCTACCGACAGATGGCTACACCTTC	-	TRBJ1-2	-	TRBV6-1
CASSPDRGLGYTF	TGTGCCAGCAGCCCAGACAGGGGGCTTGGCTACACCTTC	-	TRBJ1-2	TRBD1	TRBV5-4
CASSAEAGEQFF	TGTGCCAGCAGCGCAGAAGCGGGTGAGCAGTTCTTC	once	TRBJ2-1	-	TRBV14